These 7 T cell receptor beta chains share one sample of origin, sequenced in a study of blood T cell repertoires in COVID-19. This table comes from immunoSEQ multiplex PCR, and its TCRdb copy is limited to in-frame clones, with some not included. The sample consists of roughly 150,000 clones, more than 80% of them appearing once. Sequenced: peripheral blood. These receptors were obtained from a woman aged 55-69 years with COVID-19, enrolled during active disease.

This clone appeared once. V usage is TRBV5-4 and J usage is TRBJ1-5, with TRBD1 as a possible D gene (6 bases). Trimming stripped 0 bases from V and 5 bases from J, with 12 bases between. CDR3 length equals 15 residues. Looked up from germline, CDR1 is SGHNT and CDR2 is YYREEE (reference sequence). CDR3 nucleotides: TGTGCCAGCAGCTTGGGAGGGACAAGCGATCAGCCCCAGCATTTT. Translation gives CASSLGGTSDQPQHF.

V is TRBV7-2 and J is TRBJ2-7; 11 bases match TRBD1. This CDR3 has 15 amino acids. Germline CDR1 SGHTA, CDR2 FQGNSA. V gave up 1 base and J gave up 3 bases; unmatched junction bases: 2. The CDR3 DNA reads as TGTGCCAGCAGCTTAGGGACAGGGGGCAACTACGAGCAGTACTTC. Residues: CASSLGTGGNYEQYF.

The chain is built from TRBV5-5 and TRBJ1-1; perhaps TRBD1 as D (6 bases). Deletions cut 4 bases from V and 10 bases from J, with 26 bases between. There are 16 residues in the CDR3. CDR1 and CDR2 from the germline V gene are SGHKS and YYEKEE (reference sequence). The CDR3 DNA follows: TGTGCCAGCAGCACCCGGGACACCAATACTATCTCCGGAGCTTTCTTT. This gives the protein CASSTRDTNTISGAFF.

The chain is built from TRBV13 and TRBJ1-2; maybe TRBD1 (5 bases). The CDR3 is 17 residues long. Trimming removed 3 bases from V and 0 bases from J, with 17 bases in between. Germline CDR1 is PRHDT and CDR2 is FYEKMQ (reference sequence). The CDR3 loop reads CASSFRSTAPTNYGYTF. The CDR3, as DNA: TGTGCCAGCAGCTTCCGGTCGACAGCTCCTACTAACTATGGCTACACCTTC.

This chain links TRBV5-6 with TRBJ1-1, with TRBD1 identical over 7 bases. CDR3 length equals 15 residues. The V and J ends lost 0 bases and 6 bases, in that order; junction bases with no gene match: 8. Germline assignment: CDR1 SGHDT and CDR2 YYEEEE. CDR3 protein: CASSLVGRGSAEAFF. CDR3 bases: TGTGCCAGCAGCTTGGTTGGCAGGGGGAGCGCTGAAGCTTTCTTT.

The V call is TRBV13, the J call TRBJ1-1, with TRBD1 as a possible D gene (6 bases). Trimming took off 5 bases at V and 0 bases at J, with 10 bases between the two ends. The CDR3 is made up of 14 amino acids. CDR1 and CDR2 (germline): PRHDT, FYEKMQ (reference sequence). The CDR3 reads CASSTGHLNTEAFF. CDR3 bases: TGTGCCAGCAGCACGGGACATTTGAACACTGAAGCTTTCTTT.

The chain couples TRBV5-4 to TRBJ2-3, with D maybe TRBD1 (6 bases). V lost 1 base and J lost 2, with 11 bases in between. This CDR3 is built from 15 residues. Per the germline V gene, CDR1 is SGHNT and CDR2 is YYREEE (reference sequence). CDR3: CASSLTQGHTDTQYF. In nucleotides, the CDR3 is TGTGCCAGCAGCTTGACGCAGGGACACACAGATACGCAGTATTTT.